This TCR beta chain came from a study of blood T cells in healthy people across ages (dated by TCRdb to the mid-2010s). For context, the study as a whole: In model experiments, template switching captured roughly one uniquely barcoded TCR beta cDNA molecule for every two T cells. To track age-related changes in TCR beta repertoire diversity, the study relied on deep sequencing normalized with unique cDNA molecular identifiers. Donors were grouped into four age groups: young (average roughly 17 years), middle-aged (over 35), aged (around 56) and long-lived (just over 80). To avoid experimental bias, donors of different ages were spread randomly across the sequencing lanes. The study analyzed two additional independent replicas of 1 million unique cDNA reads from the same blood draw for two donors, one aged 18 to 30 and one aged 80 or older. The paper's findings and limits, for the study overall: As age increased, observed TCR beta diversity per million T cells dropped in a roughly linear way, and a significant reduction was already evident by age 40. Since profiling was done on bulk unsorted PBMCs, naive and antigen-experienced compartments could not be conclusively compared. Because donor CMV infection status was unknown, age-related changes in expanded clonotypes were potentially confounded. Estimates of total diversity from one million sequenced T cells were regarded as lower bounds and underestimates. A strong correlation was found between observed TCR beta diversity and the percentage of naive T cells measured by flow cytometry. Compared with the aged group, more naive CD4+ T cells, fewer expanded clones and increased TCR diversity were shown by the long-lived group, suggesting age selection.

Systemically healthy Caucasian individuals from Russia, around 39 in total and aged about 6 to 95 years, were included as donors. About 9.1 milliliters of peripheral blood were collected from each donor into EDTA-treated Vacutainer tubes. Ficoll-Paque density-gradient centrifugation was used to isolate PBMCs, with at least 7 million obtained per sample. Trizol reagent was used to extract total RNA from the PBMCs, yielding at least 5.5 micrograms per sample. For every donor, an aliquot of PBMCs went through flow cytometry to measure the percentages of naive CD45RAhigh/CD27high T cells. Library construction relied on 5' RACE. The run used an Illumina HiSeq 2500. A second PCR of roughly 7 to 12 cycles was run with a J-beta primer mix and a sample-barcoded 5' primer. Each TCR beta cDNA molecule received a unique molecular identifier from a template-switch 5' adaptor carrying 12 random nucleotides. At least 3 million CDR3-containing paired-end reads were obtained from each sample. First-strand cDNA synthesis was performed from all RNA using the Mint cDNA synthesis kit, with priming by a TRBC-specific oligonucleotide. All cDNA was treated with uracil-DNA glycosylase and then went through a first 18-cycle PCR with the universal primers M1SS and BC2_uni_R. The published analysis was carried out like this. For normalization, 1 million high-quality reads, each with a distinct molecular identifier, were randomly selected from each sample. Instead of being binned into consensus sequences, reads that shared molecular identifiers were thrown out. CDR3 identification, clonotype clustering and error correction used MiTCR with a Q25 quality threshold and the strictest error-elimination algorithm. A nonparametric unseen species model using Euler transformation provided a lower-bound estimate of total TCR beta diversity. TCRdb reran the public reads through fastp at Q25 and MiXCR, keeping productive beta chains. Every entry covers one CDR3 protein and lists the most common genes and DNA from its rows. Clone size and V and J calls follow TCRdb, not the original study. For this sample there are approximately 600,000 distinct CDR3 sequences; 58% appear just once. Around 37% of the sample comes from the top ten.

A word on this clonotype: The specificity of this receptor is unknown. A much larger clone lies a single base off, so this may be a read error.

From the cysteine up to the phenylalanine, the CDR3 has a length of 16 residues. Only the CDR3 region is kept as DNA, spanning 48 bases read in frame from base 1. Reading the germline V gene gives CDR1 MNHEY and CDR2 SVGEGT. For this chain, trimming is 6 bases at the V end and 11 bases at the J end, and the number of junction bases without a gene match is 19. The sequence is built from TRBV6-2 or TRBV6-3 and TRBJ2-5; 9 central nucleotides agree with TRBD2. The sequence came from a man between 60 and 75 years old in good health. The material sequenced was blood. At the DNA level, the sequence is TGTGCCAGCAGCCCCGTTTTTAGCGGGGGTTACAATGAGCAGTACTTC. Translated, this gives CASSPVFSGGYNEQYF.